Described below is a single T cell receptor beta chain sequence and its context. The antigen remains undetermined. The entry originates in a study of vaccination effects on CD4 cells after COVID-19. Generated by immunoSEQ multiplex PCR, the TCRdb table keeps only in-frame clones and is missing some. The sample yields tens of thousands of clones, more than 70% seen once. Before any sequencing was done, the ViraFEST assay used viral peptide pools to expand antigen-specific CD4+ T cells. Subsequent to roughly 10 days of culture, CD4+ T cells were isolated. No vaccinee had earlier SARS-CoV-2 infection, and nucleocapsid antibodies were negative. The receptor was derived from a human donor who received a COVID-19 vaccine. The sample here was CD4+ T cells from PBMCs cultured with HCoV-NL63 spike peptides, taken before COVID-19 vaccination.

The CDR3 DNA is TGTGCCAGCTCCGCGGGACAAACAGGCTACGAGCAGTACGTC. This translates into CASSAGQTGYEQYV. This chain connects TRBV18 to TRBJ2-7; D may be TRBD1 or TRBD2 (6 bases each). The length of the CDR3 is 14 residues. The V end was cut by 6 bases, the J end by 3 bases, with 15 bases between. The germline CDR1 and CDR2 sequences are KGHSH and LQKENI.